This TCR beta chain was identified in a study of blood T cell repertoires in COVID-19. Study context: Samples representing acute and convalescent COVID-19 were sourced from the United States, Italy and Spain. The cDNA or gDNA used as material had been derived from T cells, B-cell-depleted T cells, or PBMCs.

CDR3 length: 15 amino acids. Germline-derived CDR1 and CDR2 are SGHTA and FQGNSA. J gave up 1 base and V 5 bases, and 6 bases lay outside the gene matches. Original processing methods: Amplification with reference gene primers provided the estimates of nucleated cell counts. Method: immunoSEQ multiplex PCR; TCRdb's copy keeps in-frame clones and lacks some. From that table come the V and J calls and clone size; the DNA was used to work out D and trimming. The data contain roughly 200,000 clones, 70% to 80% of them seen just once; the ten biggest clones take up roughly 8.7%. This sequence was found in a woman in her fifties or sixties with active or convalescent COVID-19. The J gene is TRBJ1-1, the V gene TRBV7-2; 8 bases fit TRBD1. Sequencing was done on a sample of peripheral blood. CDR3 sequence (DNA): TGTGCCAGCAGCATACGACAGGGGCAGAACACTGAAGCTTTCTTT. This translates into CASSIRQGQNTEAFF.